This T cell receptor (beta chain) is drawn from a study of cytomegalovirus exposure and HLA in healthy donors. PCR primers comprised 60 Vbeta and 13 Jbeta primers. In the source study's methods: Around 11 million shared chains were among the about 80 million unique TCR beta chains that a later analysis counted. Some clones are missing from TCRdb's copy, which holds only in-frame ones; the method was immunoSEQ multiplex PCR. V and J calls and clone size come straight from that table; D and trimming were deduced from the DNA. This sample carries 100,000 to 150,000 clones, approximately 68% of them seen once, and the ten largest clones take 1.6%. Trimming stripped 6 bases from V and 6 bases from J, with 18 bases between. CDR1 and CDR2 (germline): SGHTA, FQGNSA. This CDR3 region has 14 residues. Study-wide findings and caveats: Researchers reportedly found TCR beta sequences accurately predicted most subjects' HLA-A and HLA-B alleles. Published work reported that the classifier diagnosed cytomegalovirus status with high specificity and sensitivity. A later analysis associated roughly 15,000 TCR beta sequences with HLA alleles at a 0.05 false discovery rate.

About this clone: What it binds is not known.

Source material: PBMCs. This receptor was taken from a man aged 25-40 years in good health and CMV-seropositive. The chain uses TRBV7-2 and TRBJ2-7; D may be TRBD2 (5 bases). CDR3 bases: TGTGCCAGCAGTTTCGACTATCACAAGGCCGAGCAGTACTTC. As protein: CASSFDYHKAEQYF.